This T cell receptor (beta chain) was sequenced for a study of early T cells in non-severe SARS-CoV-2 infection. This clonotype has ten or more counts. Unique molecular identifiers (one per individual cDNA molecule) were attached. One entry per CDR3 protein, called by TCRdb with MiXCR from the 5' RACE reads. The sample carries about 19,000 distinct CDR3 sequences, roughly 4.3% recorded once. The CDR3 is 14 residues long. Trimming shortened V by 3 bases and J by 5 bases, and 13 bases separated the two germline ends. The origin of this receptor is an adult who was a healthcare worker with PCR-confirmed SARS-CoV-2 infection or an uninfected control (not recorded which). This chain uses TRBV12-3 or TRBV12-4 with TRBJ1-2; D possibly corresponds to TRBD1 (5 bases). Sequencing input: whole blood. The CDR3 sequence is CASSFWVGDYGYTF. CDR3 nucleotide sequence: TGTGCCAGCAGTTTTTGGGTAGGGGATTATGGCTACACCTTC.